Here is one T cell receptor beta chain with its context. This clone was detected only once. Its antigen remains unidentified. No base quality values were provided; no much bigger clone lies one nucleotide off. CDR1 and CDR2 are read off the germline V gene as SGHRS and YFSETQ. The CDR3 holds 15 amino acids from the cysteine to the phenylalanine. The DNA shown is the 45-base CDR3, in frame from base 1. V loses 1 base, J loses 3 bases, and the germline ends lie 11 bases apart. The entry originates in a study of blood T cell repertoires in COVID-19 (TCRdb year 2020). For context, the study as a whole: The collaborator samples originated in the United States, Italy and Spain and spanned the acute and convalescent phases of COVID-19. The material from the prospective study consisted of cDNA or gDNA derived from T cells, B-cell-depleted T cells, or PBMCs. Subjects who had been exposed to COVID-19, were actively infected with it, or had recovered from it provided the deeply sampled blood TCRbeta repertoires that made up the dataset. The repertoires were released in a freely available public database meant as a resource for research on the immune response to SARS-CoV-2. Samples were obtained from the ongoing ImmuneRACE study (first 160 participants) and from 1,200 or so subjects provided by 6 global collaborators. Sample metadata almost always included a de-identified subject ID, COVID-19 status, age in years and sex. Where available, HLA class I and class II types were taken from metadata supplied by the sample provider and were not determined by assay-based typing.

Whole blood was collected in K2EDTA tubes by collaborating institutions according to the institutions' own protocols. Collaborator samples were shipped for TCRbeta analysis as frozen whole blood, isolated PBMCs, or DNA extracted from either sample type. The immunoSEQ Assay, a bias-controlled multiplex PCR, was used to amplify TCRbeta CDR3 regions from genomic DNA. The paper's processing steps were these. The number of nucleated cells in each sample was estimated by amplification of reference gene primers within the assay. To quantify the absolute abundance of each unique TCRbeta CDR3 rearrangement, sequence reads were collapsed and filtered. For each sample, productive Simpson clonality was calculated by taking the square root of Simpson's diversity index across productive rearrangements. TCRdb carries this immuneACCESS record with in-frame sequences only. Its versions omit some clonotypes, under half of them owing to an unresolved V gene in the studies checked, with the rest unexplained. Clone size and V and J calls were adopted from that table, with D and trimming inferred from the DNA. For this sample the table gives about 87,000 clones, of which 85% to 90% were detected only once. The leading ten clones occupy 4.5% to 5.5% of the sample.

Overall study outcomes, separate from this receptor: The quantity of clinical and demographic metadata differed by source and by participant and was supplied without curation.

The sequence links TRBV5-1 to TRBJ2-1; matching of 6 bases hints at TRBD2 as the D gene. This receptor was identified in a man aged 35 to 55 with acute or convalescent COVID-19. The sample taken for sequencing was peripheral blood. Here is the DNA: TGCGCCAGCAGCTTGTTGGGACTGGACTACAATGAGCAGTTCTTC. Its protein is CASSLLGLDYNEQFF.